This T cell receptor (beta chain) was sequenced in a study of cytomegalovirus exposure and HLA in healthy donors. Study-level background: T cells numbering 150 million to 200 million yielded 117 million unique TCR beta sequences in an earlier analysis.

Details on this clone: The antigen is unknown.

Germline assignment: CDR1 SNHLY and CDR2 FYNNEI. This CDR3 spans 15 amino acids. Trimming cost V 1 base and J 2 bases, with 10 bases left between them. This PCR relied on a set of 60 Vbeta primers and 13 Jbeta primers. Clones were read by immunoSEQ multiplex PCR, and TCRdb kept only the in-frame ones, dropping some. The sample lists around 130,000 clones; roughly 63% were seen once. Study-level results: Most CMV-associated TCR beta chains appeared HLA-restricted in a later analysis.

This receptor was obtained from a man between 25 and 39 years old in good health and CMV-seropositive. V is TRBV2 and J is TRBJ2-3; D might be TRBD1 (5 bases). The sequenced material came from PBMCs. CDR3 amino acids: CASSEGTTFTDTQYF. The CDR3 coding sequence is TGTGCCAGCAGTGAAGGGACAACATTCACAGATACGCAGTATTTT.